This T cell receptor (beta chain) was found in a study of T cell responses to AZD1222 COVID-19 vaccine. On this clone: Its antigen is unidentified.

TCRdb keeps only in-frame clones here, not all; method: immunoSEQ multiplex PCR. Found here are approximately 170,000 clones, under 95% of them singletons; the top ten hold around 1%. The CDR3 covers 12 residues. Germline assignment: CDR1 SGHKS and CDR2 YYEKEE (reference sequence). Trimming took off 3 bases at V and 11 bases at J, with 14 bases between the two ends. Study results and caveats: Spike regions recognized by vaccine-associated CD4 TCRs spanned the protein, led by 160-218 and 743-854. Baseline serology detected seropositivity in only 6 or 7 AZD1222 recipients. Clonal diversity was possibly underestimated, and the donors were mostly white British, with more females.

This receptor was identified in an adult who received the AZD1222 COVID-19 vaccine. The chain has TRBV5-5 and TRBJ1-1; the D is unclear. Sequenced here: peripheral blood, sampled 28 days after the second AZD1222 dose. The DNA for the CDR3 is TGTGCCAGCAGCTACGAGGGAGTTAGGGCTTTCTTT. Translation gives CASSYEGVRAFF.